This TCR beta chain is from a study of T cell responses to AZD1222 COVID-19 vaccine. On the study more broadly: Second-dose timings of about 4 or about 12 weeks were pooled.

Study outcomes and limitations: The study sampled repertoires only after the peak T cell response. The study found Spike-specific TCR breadth and depth rose after two AZD1222 doses. At study baseline, merely about 6 AZD1222 recipients were seropositive.

Libraries were prepared by immunoSEQ multiplex PCR; TCRdb keeps only in-frame clonotypes and omits some of them. The sample records fewer than 100,000 clones, around nine tenths being singletons. With regard to this clone: Its antigen is currently unknown.

V trimming: 3 bases; J trimming: 1 base; junction bases outside the gene matches: 4. Germline CDR1 is KGHSH and CDR2 is LQKENI. This CDR3 is 16 amino acids long. The chain combines TRBV18 with TRBJ2-2; 8 nucleotides agree with TRBD1. This TCR was recovered from an adult in good health. The material was peripheral blood, obtained on day 0 of AZD1222 vaccination. This CDR3 is CASSPRTGGNTGELFF. The CDR3 DNA sequence: TGTGCCAGCTCACCCCGTACAGGGGGGAACACCGGGGAGCTGTTTTTT. The entire variable domain, with the rest obtained from reference TRBV18 and TRBJ2-2, is as follows: NAGVMQNPRHLVRRRGQEARLRCSPMKGHSHVYWYRQLPEEGLKFMVYLQKENIIDESGMPKERFSAEFPKEGPSILRIQQVVRGDSAAYFCASSPRTGGNTGELFFGEGSRLTVL.